The entry below describes one T cell receptor beta chain. Antigen: not known. Cultured CD4+ T cell DNA was sequenced using the Oncomine TCR Beta short-read assay. TCRdb reprocessed the PCR reads with MiXCR, giving one entry per CDR3 protein. The table lists about 17,000 distinct CDR3 sequences, approximately 45% of them singletons. Treatment given: roughly ten-day PBMC culture with coronavirus spike peptide pools or control peptides (ViraFEST assay). The data were taken from a study of vaccination and CD4 T cells after COVID-19. Between the trimmed V and J ends, which lost 5 bases and 9 bases, there was a span of 20 bases. Germline lookup yields CDR1 SGHVS and CDR2 FQNEAQ. The CDR3 totals 14 residues.

The sample here was CD4+ T cells from blood, cultured in vitro, taken before SARS-CoV-2 vaccination. The genes are TRBV7-8 and TRBJ2-7; D unresolved. The sequence was obtained from a human donor who had recovered from COVID-19. The CDR3: CASSLRTWNNGQYF. Here the CDR3 DNA reads TGTGCCAGCAGCCTAAGGACGTGGAACAACGGGCAGTACTTC.